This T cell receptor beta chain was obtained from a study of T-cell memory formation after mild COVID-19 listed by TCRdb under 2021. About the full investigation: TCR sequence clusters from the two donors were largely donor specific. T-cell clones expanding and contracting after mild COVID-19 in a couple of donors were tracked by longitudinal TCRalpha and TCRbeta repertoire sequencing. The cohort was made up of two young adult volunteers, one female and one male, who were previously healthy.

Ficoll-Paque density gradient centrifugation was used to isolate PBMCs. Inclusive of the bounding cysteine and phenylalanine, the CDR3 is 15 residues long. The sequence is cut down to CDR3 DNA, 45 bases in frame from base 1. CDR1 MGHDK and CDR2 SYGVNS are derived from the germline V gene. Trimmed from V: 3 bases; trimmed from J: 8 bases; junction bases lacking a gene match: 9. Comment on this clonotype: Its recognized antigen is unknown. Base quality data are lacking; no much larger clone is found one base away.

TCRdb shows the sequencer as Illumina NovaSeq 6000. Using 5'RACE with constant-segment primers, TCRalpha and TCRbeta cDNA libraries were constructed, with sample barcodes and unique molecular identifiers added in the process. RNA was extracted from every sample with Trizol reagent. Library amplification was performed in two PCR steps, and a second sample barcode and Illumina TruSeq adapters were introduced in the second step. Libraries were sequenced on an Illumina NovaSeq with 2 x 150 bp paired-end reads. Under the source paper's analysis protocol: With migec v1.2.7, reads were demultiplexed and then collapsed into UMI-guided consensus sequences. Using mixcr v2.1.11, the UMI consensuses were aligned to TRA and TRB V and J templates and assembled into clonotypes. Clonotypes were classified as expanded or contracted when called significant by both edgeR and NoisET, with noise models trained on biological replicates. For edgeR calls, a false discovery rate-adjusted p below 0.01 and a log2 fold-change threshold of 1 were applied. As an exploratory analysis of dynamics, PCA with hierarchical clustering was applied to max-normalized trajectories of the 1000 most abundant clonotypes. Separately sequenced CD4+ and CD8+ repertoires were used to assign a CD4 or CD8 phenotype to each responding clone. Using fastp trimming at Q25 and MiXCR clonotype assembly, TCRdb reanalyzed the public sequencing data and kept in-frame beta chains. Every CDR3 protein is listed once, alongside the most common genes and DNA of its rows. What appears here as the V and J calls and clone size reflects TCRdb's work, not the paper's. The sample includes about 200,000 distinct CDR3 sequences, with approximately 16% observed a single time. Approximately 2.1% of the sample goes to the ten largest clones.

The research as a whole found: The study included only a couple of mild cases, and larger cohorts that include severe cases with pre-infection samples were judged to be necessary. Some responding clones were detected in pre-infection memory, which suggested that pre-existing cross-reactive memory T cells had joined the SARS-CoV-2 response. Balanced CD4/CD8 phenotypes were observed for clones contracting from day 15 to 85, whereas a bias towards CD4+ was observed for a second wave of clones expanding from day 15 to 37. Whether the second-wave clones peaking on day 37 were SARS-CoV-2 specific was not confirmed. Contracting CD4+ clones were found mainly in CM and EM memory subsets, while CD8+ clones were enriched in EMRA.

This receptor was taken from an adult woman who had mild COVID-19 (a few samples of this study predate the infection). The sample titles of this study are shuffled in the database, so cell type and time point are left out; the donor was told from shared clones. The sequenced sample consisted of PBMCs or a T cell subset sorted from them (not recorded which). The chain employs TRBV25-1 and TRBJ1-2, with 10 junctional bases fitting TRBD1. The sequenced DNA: TGTGCCAGCAGTGACCCCGGGACAGGGGCCGGGGGCTACACCTTC. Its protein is CASSDPGTGAGGYTF.